This TCR beta chain derives from a study of human T cells and chemical hapten exposure. Overall study context: Across samples, TCR yields varied, mostly owing to small differences in pooled library volumes.

Findings and caveats of the study: Having alopecia, donors may respond immunologically unlike healthy people.

In germline, CDR1 is SEHNR, CDR2 FQNEAQ (reference sequence). The CDR3 is made up of 16 amino acids. V trimming: 5 bases; J trimming: 4 bases; junction bases outside the gene matches: 7. TCRdb used MiXCR to reprocess the RACE reads, holding one entry per CDR3 protein. The repertoire holds about 120,000 distinct CDR3 sequences, with roughly an eighth as singletons. This clonotype has only a few counts. The antigen remains unidentified. Documented time point: patch test 1, 2 weeks after DPC sensitization. The treatment was: therapeutic diphenylcyclopropenone sensitization with weekly scalp DPC. The chain couples TRBV7-9 to TRBJ2-5, with TRBD2 matching 13 bases. Sample: whole blood, taken in connection with sensitization to the hapten diphenylcyclopropenone (DPC). The origin of this receptor is a man younger than 35 with alopecia areata. Some clones in this sample may be carry-over from other donors' samples. CDR3 coding DNA: TGTGCCAGCAGCGAACCGGGACTAGCGGGATTAGAGACCCAGTACTTC. Protein sequence: CASSEPGLAGLETQYF.